The 26 T cell receptor beta chains in this list originate from one sample, sequenced in a study of OX40 agonist ivuxolimab in advanced cancers. TCRdb's copy holds only in-frame clones and misses some; the assay was immunoSEQ multiplex PCR. The sample gives about 69,000 clones, roughly nine tenths of which show up once; 4% is in the top ten. The sequences come from CD4+ or CD8+ T cells sorted from blood, collected in a trial of the OX40 agonist ivuxolimab. Receptor source: an adult with an advanced solid tumor such as melanoma, head and neck, liver or kidney cancer.

The chain recombines TRBV28 with TRBJ1-2; 8 nucleotides agree with TRBD1. The ends lost 1 base at V and 8 bases at J; junction bases unmatched: 6. The CDR3 runs to 14 residues. CDR1 and CDR2 (germline): MDHEN, SYDVKM. This CDR3 reads CASSLLQGGRGYTF. The CDR3 nucleotides are TGTGCCAGCAGTTTATTACAGGGGGGCCGAGGCTACACCTTC.

This clone was recorded a few times. This CDR3 reads CAISESANEKLFF. CDR3 DNA sequence: TGTGCCATCAGTGAGTCTGCTAATGAAAAACTGTTTTTT. V gene TRBV10-3 combines with J gene TRBJ1-4; D is ambiguous. The CDR3 has 13 residues. Trimming pared 0 bases from V and 3 bases from J, leaving 2 bases between. Germline V gene lookup returns CDR1 ENHRY and CDR2 SYGVKD.

The chain carries TRBV9 and TRBJ2-3, with 7 bases aligning to TRBD2. The CDR3 runs to 15 residues. The V and J ends lost 2 bases and 4 bases, in that order; junction bases with no gene match: 7. Germline CDR1 is SGDLS and CDR2 is YYNGEE. The CDR3 loop reads CASSVPGGRADTQYF. Here the CDR3 DNA reads TGTGCCAGCAGCGTGCCGGGAGGACGGGCAGATACGCAGTATTTT.

The CDR3 DNA follows: TGTGCCAGCAGTTCCGGGCACACGGTAGAGACCCAGTACTTC. Translated: CASSSGHTVETQYF. The gene calls are TRBV2 and TRBJ2-5; D uncertain. Trimming shortened V by 5 bases and J by 4 bases, and 14 bases separated the two germline ends. CDR1 is SNHLY, CDR2 FYNNEI, per germline. The CDR3 runs to 14 residues.

The gene calls are TRBV7-2 and TRBJ2-7; no definite D call. CDR3 length: 13 amino acids. Per the germline V gene, CDR1 is SGHTA and CDR2 is FQGNSA. V gave up 6 bases and J gave up 3 bases, with 12 bases separating them. The CDR3 nucleotides are TGTGCCAGCAGTAAGCAAGCCCTCTACGAGCAGTACTTC. The encoded protein is CASSKQALYEQYF.

V gene TRBV5-1 combines with J gene TRBJ2-2, with D tentatively TRBD1 (5 bases). Germline CDR1 and CDR2: SGHRS and YFSETQ. V lost 2 bases to trimming and J lost 1 base, with 12 bases between them. The CDR3 length is 16 residues. The CDR3 nucleotides read TGCGCCAGCAGCTTACAGGCCGTCGGGAACACCGGGGAGCTGTTTTTT. This gives the protein CASSLQAVGNTGELFF.

This clone was seen just once. Germline and junction disagree at one end, which may indicate a read error. Additional DNA sequences in this sample encode the identical CDR3. The chain carries TRBV5-1 and TRBJ1-1, with D possibly TRBD1 on 6 matching bases. The CDR3 contains 13 residues. Germline lookup yields CDR1 SGHRS and CDR2 YFSETQ. The CDR3 DNA reads as TGTGCCAGCAGCTCGACAGGCGTACTAAAAGCTTTCTTT. Amino acid sequence: CASSSTGVLKAFF.

This chain joins TRBV7-6 and TRBJ1-5, with D unresolved. Germline V gene lookup returns CDR1 SGHVS and CDR2 FNYEAQ. The CDR3 length is 13 residues. V lost 5 bases and J 4 bases, leaving 9 bases between the germline ends. CDR3 sequence (DNA): TGTGCCAGCAGCCCTCGCATAAATCAGCCCCAGCATTTT. Amino acids: CASSPRINQPQHF.

The chain is built from TRBV30 and TRBJ1-1; TRBD1 matches 11 bases. CDR3 length: 15 residues. Unmatched junction bases numbered 5, after V lost 5 bases and J lost 0 bases. CDR1 and CDR2 from the germline V gene are GTSNPN and SVGIG (reference sequence). Here the CDR3 DNA reads TGTGCCTGGGCGCGGACAGGGGGCATGAACACTGAAGCTTTCTTT. It codes for CAWARTGGMNTEAFF.

The rearrangement uses TRBV4-2 and TRBJ2-7; 13 positions agree with TRBD2. V shed 1 base, J shed 5 bases, and the junction held 8 bases outside the gene matches. The CDR3 has 17 amino acids. Germline V lookup: CDR1 LGHNA, CDR2 YNFKEQ. The CDR3 bases are TGTGCCAGCAGCCAAGGGGGAACTAGCGGGAGGGGGAACGAGCAGTACTTC. Translating it yields CASSQGGTSGRGNEQYF.

The CDR3: CASKDLYSNQPQHF. Here the CDR3 DNA reads TGTGCCAGTAAGGACCTATATAGCAATCAGCCCCAGCATTTT. The rearrangement links TRBV19 to TRBJ1-5; D call uncertain. The V and J ends lost 7 bases and 0 bases respectively, with 10 bases between them. The germline CDR1 and CDR2 sequences are LNHDA and SQIVND (reference sequence). This CDR3 has 14 amino acids.

The chain recombines TRBV5-1 with TRBJ2-3; perhaps TRBD1 as D (6 bases). The CDR3 has 14 residues. Trimming removed 2 bases from V and 2 bases from J, with 9 bases in between. Germline assignment: CDR1 SGHRS and CDR2 YFSETQ. The DNA for the CDR3 is TGCGCCAGCAGCTTTGACAGGCTCACAGATACGCAGTATTTT. This sequence encodes CASSFDRLTDTQYF.

This chain links TRBV5-1 with TRBJ1-2, with a weak D call TRBD1 (6 bases). Germline V gene data show CDR1 as SGHRS and CDR2 as YFSETQ. The CDR3 sequence is 12 residues long. V was trimmed by 4 bases and J by 7 bases, leaving 11 bases between them. The CDR3 coding sequence is TGCGCCAGCAGCATAACAGGGATTGGCTACACCTTC. Protein product: CASSITGIGYTF.

This chain joins TRBV2 and TRBJ2-7, with TRBD1 identical over 10 bases. This CDR3 is 17 amino acids long. Germline-derived CDR1 and CDR2 are SNHLY and FYNNEI. V lost 3 bases, J lost 1 base, and 9 bases stayed unmatched. The CDR3 DNA follows: TGTGCCAGCAGTGAGAGATTACCGGGACAGGGGTCCTACGAGCAGTACTTC. This translates into CASSERLPGQGSYEQYF.

A single count supports this clone. The chain carries TRBV7-6 and TRBJ1-6; D remains ambiguous. The CDR3 is 13 amino acids. The V and J ends lost 5 bases and 4 bases respectively, with 6 bases between them. CDR1 and CDR2 from the germline V gene are SGHVS and FNYEAQ. CDR3 sequence: CASSLLYNSPLHF. In DNA form, the CDR3 reads TGTGCCAGCAGCCTTCTTTATAATTCACCCCTCCACTTT.

The chain employs TRBV5-8 and TRBJ1-2; D is unclear. Trimming took 4 bases from V and 1 from J, leaving 11 bases between them. The germline gives CDR1 SGHTS, CDR2 YDEGEE. The CDR3 has 14 residues. The CDR3 protein is CASSQRFSNYGYTF. The CDR3 region has the DNA TGTGCCAGCAGCCAGCGGTTCAGTAACTATGGCTACACCTTC.

The chain couples TRBV5-8 to TRBJ2-7; no clear D. Germline lookup yields CDR1 SGHTS and CDR2 YDEGEE. V gave up 1 base and J gave up 0 bases, with 14 bases separating them. This CDR3 is 16 amino acids long. CDR3 protein: CASSLMDPWGSYEQYF. CDR3 DNA: TGTGCCAGCAGCTTGATGGACCCCTGGGGCTCCTACGAGCAGTACTTC.

V and J are TRBV5-1 and TRBJ1-2, with a possible D match to TRBD1 (5 bases). V was shortened by 1 base and J by 0 bases, with 13 bases between the two germline ends. This CDR3 has 16 amino acids. Germline V gene sequence: CDR1 SGHRS, CDR2 YFSETQ. The CDR3 DNA sequence: TGCGCCAGCAGCTTGACAGGTCGGAGCTCTAACTATGGCTACACCTTC. It is translated as CASSLTGRSSNYGYTF. Full variable domain (remainder filled in from reference TRBV5-1 and TRBJ1-2): KAGVTQTPRYLIKTRGQQVTLSCSPISGHRSVSWYQQTPGQGLQFLFEYFSETQRNKGNFPGRFSGRQFSNSRSEMNVSTLELGDSALYLCASSLTGRSSNYGYTFGSGTRLTVV.

The chain joins TRBV19 to TRBJ1-3; D not certain. The CDR3 runs 11 residues. The germline gives CDR1 LNHDA, CDR2 SQIVND (reference sequence). Here the CDR3 DNA reads TGTGCAGGGAAGGCTGGAAACACCATATATTTT. It encodes CAGKAGNTIYF.

This clone was found once. The chain carries TRBV6-5 and TRBJ1-1, with TRBD1 matching 7 bases. V shed 6 bases, J shed 8 bases, and the junction held 9 bases outside the gene matches. This CDR3 contains 13 residues. Germline V CDR1 and CDR2: MNHEY, SVGAGI. Here the CDR3 DNA reads TGTGCCAGCAGCCCCCAGGGGACAGTGGAAGCTTTCTTT. It yields the protein CASSPQGTVEAFF.

The chain recombines TRBV6-5 with TRBJ1-1; TRBD1 aligns across 7 bases. Germline V gene sequence: CDR1 MNHEY, CDR2 SVGAGI. CDR3 length: 13 residues. The trim removed 6 bases at V and 6 bases at J, leaving 7 bases unmatched. Here the CDR3 reads CASSKTGYSEAFF. CDR3 nucleotide sequence: TGTGCCAGCAGCAAGACAGGGTACTCTGAAGCTTTCTTT.

V and J are TRBV30 and TRBJ1-5, with D possibly being TRBD1 (6 bases). The V end lost 2 bases, the J end lost 0 bases, and 14 bases lay between the germline ends. This CDR3 is built from 16 residues. From germline, CDR1 is GTSNPN and CDR2 SVGIG (reference sequence). The CDR3 DNA follows: TGTGCCTGGAGTAAAGGACAGTTCTATAGCAATCAGCCCCAGCATTTT. Protein: CAWSKGQFYSNQPQHF.

This clone is termed medium-sized. V usage is TRBV7-2 and J usage is TRBJ1-1; 7 nucleotides agree with TRBD1. Germline trimming cut 3 bases from V and 1 base from J; bases unmatched to any gene: 2. Germline loops: CDR1 SGHTA, CDR2 FQGNSA. This CDR3 contains 14 residues. In DNA form, the CDR3 reads TGTGCCAGCAGCTTGGGACAGTCGAACACTGAAGCTTTCTTT. As protein: CASSLGQSNTEAFF.

On this clone: This sample includes further DNA sequences coding for the same CDR3. The rearrangement joins TRBV7-9 to TRBJ1-2, with D possibly being TRBD1 (5 bases). V dropped 3 bases and J dropped 4 bases, with 15 bases sitting between them. This CDR3 has 15 amino acids. In germline, CDR1 is SEHNR, CDR2 FQNEAQ (reference sequence). CDR3 sequence (DNA): TGTGCCAGCAGCTTGTCAGGAACCGGGGCCTATGGCTACACCTTC. Its translation: CASSLSGTGAYGYTF.

The chain couples TRBV7-9 to TRBJ2-5; 13 bases line up with TRBD2. With V trimmed by 3 bases and J by 6 bases, 4 bases remained unmatched. In germline, CDR1 is SEHNR, CDR2 FQNEAQ (reference sequence). The CDR3 covers 15 residues. The CDR3 DNA sequence: TGTGCCAGCAGCTTGCGACTAGCGGGAGGACAGACCCAGTACTTC. As protein: CASSLRLAGGQTQYF.

This chain uses TRBV21-1 with TRBJ2-5; TRBD1 is the table's D call, not checked against the DNA. TRBV21-1 is a pseudogene segment. This CDR3 is built from 17 residues. CDR3 protein: CASSKGQGKTPQETQYF. DNA for the CDR3: TGTGCCAGCAGCAAAGGGCAGGGAAAGACTCCCCAAGAGACCCAGTACTTC.